This TCR beta chain was observed in a study of identical twins. Broader study findings: Potential partial confounding of zero-insertion analyses by invariant MAIT and iNKT cells was noted. In cord blood, abundant beta clonotypes had fewer insertions; memory showed no trend.

On this clonotype: The target antigen is unknown.

Germline trimming cut 3 bases from V and 1 base from J; bases unmatched to any gene: 5. The germline V gene has CDR1 SNHLY and CDR2 FYNNEI. The CDR3 is made up of 18 amino acids. In TCRdb, the 5' RACE reads were re-called with MiXCR into one record per CDR3 protein. The data show 450,000 to 650,000 distinct CDR3 sequences, roughly 9.9% seen once. The data were also submitted as part of a second study, on yellow fever vaccine responses in identical twins.

The sequenced material came from PBMCs. The chain joins TRBV2 to TRBJ2-2; 13 nucleotides align to TRBD2. This sequence was found in a woman under 30 in good health. The CDR3 protein is CASSEAGLAGLNTGELFF. The CDR3 nucleotides are TGTGCCAGCAGTGAGGCGGGACTAGCGGGACTGAACACCGGGGAGCTGTTTTTT.